Listed below are T cell receptor beta chains from one sample, sequenced in a study of blood T cell repertoires in COVID-19. Method: immunoSEQ multiplex PCR; TCRdb's copy keeps in-frame clones and lacks some. This sample has over 65,000 clones, with about 87% found just once. The sequenced material came from peripheral blood. Receptor source: a human donor in a cohort sampled during active COVID-19. CDR3s include the opening cysteine and the closing phenylalanine or tryptophan. A D gene is named only where the DNA matches it firmly. Clone size appears in some rows only: once, few, many, or a class for an expanded clone.

V: TRBV5-4; J: TRBJ2-2; D: NA; size: NA; DNA: TGTGCCAGCAGCTTGGGGGGTGGCCGGGGAAACACCGGGGAGCTGTTTTTT; CDR3: CASSLGGGRGNTGELFF
V: TRBV19; J: TRBJ2-2; D: NA; size: NA; DNA: TGTGCCTGCAACCTAGCTTCAGGCACCGGGGAGCTGTTTTTT; CDR3: CACNLASGTGELFF
V: TRBV11-2; J: TRBJ2-5; D: NA; size: NA; DNA: TGTGCCAGCAGCTTAGTGCGCGTGGGGGCGACCCAGTACTTC; CDR3: CASSLVRVGATQYF
V: TRBV19; J: TRBJ1-1; D: TRBD1; size: NA; DNA: TGTGCCAGTAGCCGGGACAGGGAGAACACTGAAGCTTTCTTT; CDR3: CASSRDRENTEAFF
V: TRBV28; J: TRBJ2-7; D: NA; size: NA; DNA: TGTGCCAGCACCTTAGATAGAGGCGAGCAGTACTTC; CDR3: CASTLDRGEQYF
V: TRBV16; J: TRBJ1-5; D: NA; size: NA; DNA: TGTGCCAGCAGCCAAGACGGAGTTAGCAATCAGCCCCAGCATTTT; CDR3: CASSQDGVSNQPQHF
V: TRBV28; J: TRBJ1-4; D: TRBD1; size: NA; DNA: TGTGCCAGCAGTTTCAGGGGGGCGACAGGGCGAGGGGAAAAACTGTTTTTT; CDR3: CASSFRGATGRGEKLFF
V: TRBV7-9; J: TRBJ2-6; D: TRBD1; size: once; DNA: TGTGCCAGCAGCTTACCGGGACAGGGCTCTGGGGCCAACGTCCTGACTTTC; CDR3: CASSLPGQGSGANVLTF
V: TRBV7-3; J: TRBJ2-1; D: NA; size: once; DNA: TGTGCCAGCAGCCCGGGGACTGCCGCCTACAATGAGCAGTTCTTC; CDR3: CASSPGTAAYNEQFF
V: TRBV19; J: TRBJ2-1; D: NA; size: NA; DNA: TGTGCCAGTAGTATCGGGGGTAGTGAGCAGTTCTTC; CDR3: CASSIGGSEQFF
V: TRBV4-1; J: TRBJ2-3; D: TRBD2; size: NA; DNA: TGCGCCAGCAGCCGCCCTACTAGCGGCACAGATACGCAGTATTTT; CDR3: CASSRPTSGTDTQYF